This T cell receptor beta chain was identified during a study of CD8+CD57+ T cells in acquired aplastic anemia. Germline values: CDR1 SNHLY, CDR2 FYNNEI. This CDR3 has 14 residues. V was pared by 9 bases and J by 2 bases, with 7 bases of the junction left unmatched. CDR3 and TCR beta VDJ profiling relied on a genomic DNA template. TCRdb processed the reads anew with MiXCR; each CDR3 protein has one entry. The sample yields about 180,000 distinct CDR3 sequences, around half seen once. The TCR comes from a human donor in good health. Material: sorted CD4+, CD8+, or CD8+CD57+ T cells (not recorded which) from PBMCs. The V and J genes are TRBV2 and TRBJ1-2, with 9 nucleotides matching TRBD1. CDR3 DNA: TGTGCCAGACAACAGGGGGCATTCAACTATGGCTACACCTTC. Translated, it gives CARQQGAFNYGYTF.